The 8 T cell receptor beta chains in this list originate from one sample, sequenced in a study of CD8 T cells in Susac syndrome. Roughly 0.45 to 1 ug RNA was reverse transcribed with random hexamers. TCRdb re-called the immunoSEQ multiplex PCR reads through MiXCR, storing one row per CDR3 protein. The sample lists some 140,000 distinct CDR3 sequences, roughly 89% occurring once. The sample comprised CD8+ T cells from PBMCs. The receptors come from a human donor with multiple sclerosis.

The chain carries TRBV3-1 and TRBJ2-1; 7 nucleotides agree with TRBD2. The germline V gene encodes CDR1 LGHDT and CDR2 YNNKEL (reference sequence). V lost 7 bases and J lost 6; bases outside the gene matches: 6. This CDR3 is built from 13 residues. CDR3 amino acids: CASMGGLSNEQFF. DNA of the CDR3: TGTGCCAGCATGGGGGGACTAAGCAATGAGCAGTTCTTC.

The chain has TRBV18 and TRBJ1-2, with D hard to call. Germline CDR1 is KGHSH and CDR2 is LQKENI. The CDR3 runs 16 residues. V lost 0 bases to trimming and J lost 0 bases, with 11 bases between them. The CDR3 coding sequence is TGTGCCAGCTCACCACCGGGCACAGATCCTAACTATGGCTACACCTTC. As protein: CASSPPGTDPNYGYTF.

V gene TRBV12-5 combines with J gene TRBJ2-7; D remains unclear. CDR3 length: 13 residues. Trimming pared 3 bases from V and 1 base from J, leaving 7 bases between. From germline, CDR1 is LGHNT and CDR2 FRNRAP. The CDR3 DNA is TGTGCTAGTGGTTTAATCAGTTCCTACGAGCAGTACTTC. Translation gives CASGLISSYEQYF. Combining the CDR3 with reference TRBV12-5 and TRBJ2-7 gives the whole variable domain DARVTQTPRHKVTEMGQEVTMRCQPILGHNTVFWYRQTMMQGLELLAYFRNRAPLDDSGMPKDRFSAEMPDATLATLKIQPSEPRDSAVYFCASGLISSYEQYFGPGTRLTVT.

This chain links TRBV6-1 with TRBJ2-6; D not certain. This CDR3 comprises 14 residues. Trimming removed 4 bases from V and 0 bases from J, with 4 bases in between. Looked up from germline, CDR1 is MNHNS and CDR2 is SASEGT. The CDR3 sequence: CASSATSGANVLTF. CDR3 DNA sequence: TGTGCCAGCAGTGCGACCTCTGGGGCCAACGTCCTGACTTTC.

The V gene is TRBV29-1, the J gene TRBJ2-4; weak D call: TRBD2 (6 bases). Germline CDR1 SQVTM, CDR2 ANQGSEA. The ends were cut back, 8 bases at V and 0 bases at J, with 14 bases in the middle. The CDR3 extends over 14 amino acids. CDR3 bases: TGCAGCATGACCGGAGGGGAAGCCAAAAACATTCAGTACTTC. This gives the protein CSMTGGEAKNIQYF.

The chain has TRBV29-1 and TRBJ2-1, with 16 bases fitting TRBD2. Trimming at V came to 6 bases and at J to 0 bases, leaving 8 bases not matched to a gene. The CDR3 sequence is 18 residues long. The germline gives CDR1 SQVTM, CDR2 ANQGSEA. DNA for the CDR3: TGCAGCGTGGATGCAGGGACTAGCGGGAGGGGCTCCTACAATGAGCAGTTCTTC. Its translation is CSVDAGTSGRGSYNEQFF.

This chain uses TRBV7-9 with TRBJ1-1; D is perhaps TRBD1 (6 bases). This CDR3 comprises 14 residues. CDR1 and CDR2 from the germline V gene are SEHNR and FQNEAQ (reference sequence). Between the trimmed V and J ends, which lost 4 bases and 1 base, there was a span of 10 bases. The CDR3 here is CASSWDIRNTEAFF. CDR3 coding DNA: TGTGCCAGCAGCTGGGACATTCGGAACACTGAAGCTTTCTTT.

The rearrangement uses TRBV19 and TRBJ1-1; no definite D call. V was pared by 5 bases and J by 6 bases, with 7 bases between. This CDR3 contains 11 residues. Germline-derived CDR1 and CDR2 are LNHDA and SQIVND (reference sequence). CDR3 nucleotide sequence: TGTGCCAGTAGTCCTGGGGCTGAAGCTTTCTTT. It yields the protein CASSPGAEAFF.